These 2 T cell receptor beta chains originate from one sample sequenced in a study of T cells in localized non-small cell lung cancer. The method was immunoSEQ multiplex PCR; TCRdb's version includes in-frame clones alone and lacks a portion of them. This repertoire shows under 150,000 clones, 70% to 90% found once; its top ten account for 1.5% to 2%. Sample: peripheral blood, taken before any cancer treatment. The origin of the receptors is an older female donor with stage I lung adenocarcinoma.

This clone occurred a few times. Other DNA sequences from this sample encode an identical CDR3 as well. V and J are TRBV18 and TRBJ2-3; D not certain. Germline-derived CDR1 and CDR2 are KGHSH and LQKENI. The CDR3 is made up of 12 amino acids. Trimming removed 6 bases from V and 0 bases from J, with 4 bases in between. CDR3 nucleotide sequence: TGTGCCAGCTCCACTAGCACAGATACGCAGTATTTT. Translation gives CASSTSTDTQYF.

This chain connects TRBV5-1 to TRBJ2-1; no definite D call. The germline CDR1 and CDR2 sequences are SGHRS and YFSETQ. Trimming shortened V by 9 bases and J by 4 bases, and 14 bases separated the two germline ends. The CDR3 length is 13 residues. Here the CDR3 DNA reads TGCGCCACCAGAGCCAGTCCTTACAATGAGCAGTTCTTC. Protein product: CATRASPYNEQFF.